The following is a T cell receptor (beta chain) sequence with its context. Its antigen remains unidentified. The CDR3 spans 15 residues. CDR1 and CDR2 from the germline V gene are SGHRS and YFSETQ. V lost 4 bases, J lost 3 bases, and 17 bases lay in between. The sample comes from a study of STAT5B mutations in CD4+ large granular lymphocyte leukemia. Healthy controls were blood donor buffy coats. Clones were read by immunoSEQ multiplex PCR, and TCRdb kept only the in-frame ones, dropping some. The sample carries some 30,000 clones, roughly 76% recorded once. The study, taken as a whole, reports: 8/27 top patient clones versus 2/35 control clones were TRBV06-family. Approximately 25% of private leukemic clonotypes occurred rarely in other patients' non-leukemic repertoires. Patient CD4-sorted repertoires stayed more clonal than healthy ones after leukemic-clone removal.

The genes are TRBV5-1 and TRBJ2-7, with no clear D. The specimen was CD4+ T cells from blood buffy coats. The receptor's source is a human donor in good health. Written as DNA, the CDR3 is TGCGCCAGCAGCCAACAACCTCATACGGACTACGAGCAGTACTTC. Protein: CASSQQPHTDYEQYF.